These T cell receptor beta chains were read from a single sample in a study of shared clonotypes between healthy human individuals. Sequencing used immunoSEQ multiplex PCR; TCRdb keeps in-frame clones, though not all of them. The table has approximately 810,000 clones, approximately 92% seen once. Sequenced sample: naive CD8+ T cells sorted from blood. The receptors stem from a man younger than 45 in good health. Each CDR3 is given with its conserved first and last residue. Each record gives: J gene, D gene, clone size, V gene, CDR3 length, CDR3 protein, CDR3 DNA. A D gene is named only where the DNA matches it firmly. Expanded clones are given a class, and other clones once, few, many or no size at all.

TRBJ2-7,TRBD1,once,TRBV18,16,CASSPPGQGLYYEQYF,TGTGCCAGCTCACCGCCGGGACAGGGTCTGTACTACGAGCAGTACTTC
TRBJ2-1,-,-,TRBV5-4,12,CASSLITNEQFF,TGTGCCAGCAGCTTGATAACCAATGAGCAGTTCTTC
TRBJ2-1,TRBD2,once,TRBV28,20,CASSLLILREGRDRPNEQFF,TGTGCCAGCAGTTTATTAATCCTTCGGGAGGGCCGAGATCGTCCCAATGAGCAGTTCTTC
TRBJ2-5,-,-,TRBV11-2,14,CASRAGGRQETQYF,TGTGCCAGCAGAGCTGGCGGGCGACAAGAGACCCAGTACTTC
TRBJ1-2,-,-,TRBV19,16,CASSINRAAITLGYTF,TGTGCCAGTAGTATAAATCGGGCAGCCATCACTCTTGGCTACACCTTC
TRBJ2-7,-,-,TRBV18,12,CASSVDWYEQYF,TGTGCCAGCTCGGTCGACTGGTACGAGCAGTACTTC
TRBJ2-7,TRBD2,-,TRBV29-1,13,CSVGTSVAYEQYF,TGCAGCGTTGGGACTAGTGTCGCCTACGAGCAGTACTTC
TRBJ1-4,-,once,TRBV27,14,CASSLGATNEKLFF,TGTGCCAGCAGTTTAGGAGCAACTAATGAAAAACTGTTTTTT
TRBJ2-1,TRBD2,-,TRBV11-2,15,CASSYPGLSINEQFF,TGTGCCAGCAGTTATCCGGGACTAAGTATTAATGAGCAGTTCTTC
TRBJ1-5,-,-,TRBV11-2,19,CASSLEGRGGQEGNQPQHF,TGTGCCAGCAGCTTAGAAGGGAGGGGGGGGCAGGAAGGCAATCAGCCCCAGCATTTT
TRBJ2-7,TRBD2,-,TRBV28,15,CASKDSGMVAYEQYF,TGTGCCAGCAAGGATAGCGGGATGGTGGCCTACGAGCAGTACTTC
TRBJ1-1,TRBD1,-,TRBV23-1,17,CASSYGTGSSGGTEAFF,TGCGCCAGCAGCTATGGGACAGGGTCCTCCGGGGGCACTGAAGCTTTCTTT
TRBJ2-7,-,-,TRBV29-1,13,CSVKDLGRSEQYF,TGCAGCGTTAAAGATCTGGGCCGCAGCGAGCAGTACTTC
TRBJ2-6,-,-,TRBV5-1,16,CASSLRIPSGANVLTF,TGCGCCAGCAGCTTGAGGATCCCCTCTGGGGCCAACGTCCTGACTTTC
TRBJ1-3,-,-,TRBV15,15,CATASSLSSGNTIYF,TGTGCCACCGCGTCCAGTCTTAGCTCTGGAAACACCATATATTTT
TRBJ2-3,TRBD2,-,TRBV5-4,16,CASSLATGRAPDTQYF,TGTGCCAGCAGCTTGGCTACCGGGAGGGCCCCAGATACGCAGTATTTT
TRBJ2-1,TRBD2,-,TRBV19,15,CASSIREGQSNEQFF,TGTGCCAGTAGTATTCGGGAGGGCCAATCCAATGAGCAGTTCTTC
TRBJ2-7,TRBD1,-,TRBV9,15,CASSARDRGFNEQYF,TGTGCCAGCAGCGCCCGGGACAGGGGGTTTAACGAGCAGTACTTC
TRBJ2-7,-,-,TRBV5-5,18,CASSLVITPGASSYEQYF,TGTGCCAGCAGCTTGGTCATCACCCCAGGAGCCAGTTCCTACGAGCAGTACTTC
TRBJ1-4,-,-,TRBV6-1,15,CASSEDGRWGGKLFF,TGTGCCAGCAGTGAAGACGGGAGGTGGGGAGGAAAACTGTTTTTT
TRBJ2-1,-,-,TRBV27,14,CASSFQDRNNEQFF,TGTGCCAGCAGTTTCCAAGACAGAAACAATGAGCAGTTCTTC
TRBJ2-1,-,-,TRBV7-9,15,CASSLAWESYNEQFF,TGTGCCAGCAGCTTAGCGTGGGAGTCCTACAATGAGCAGTTCTTC
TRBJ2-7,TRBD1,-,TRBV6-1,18,CASSEFPGGDRVTYEQYF,TGTGCCAGCAGTGAATTCCCAGGGGGGGACAGGGTAACCTACGAGCAGTACTTC
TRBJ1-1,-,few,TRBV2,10,CASSGTEAFF,TGTGCCAGCAGTGGCACTGAAGCTTTCTTT
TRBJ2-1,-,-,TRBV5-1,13,CASSGISYNEQFF,TGCGCCAGCAGTGGCATCTCCTACAATGAGCAGTTCTTC
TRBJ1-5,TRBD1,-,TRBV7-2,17,CASSSPTGRISNQPQHF,TGTGCCAGCAGCTCGCCGACAGGGCGGATTAGCAATCAGCCCCAGCATTTT
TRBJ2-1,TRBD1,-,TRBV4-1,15,CASSPSGLQGLGQFF,TGCGCCAGCAGCCCATCCGGATTACAGGGGTTAGGGCAGTTCTTC
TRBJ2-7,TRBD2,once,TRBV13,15,CASSSGTSVTYEQYF,TGTGCCAGCAGCTCCGGGACTAGCGTGACCTACGAGCAGTACTTC
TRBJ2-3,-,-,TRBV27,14,CASSPSSGADTQYF,TGTGCCAGCAGTCCCTCTAGTGGGGCAGATACGCAGTATTTT
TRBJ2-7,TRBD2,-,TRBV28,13,CASGLANWLEQYF,TGTGCCAGTGGACTAGCGAATTGGTTGGAGCAGTACTTC
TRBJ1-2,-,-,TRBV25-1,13,CASKADANYGYTF,TGTGCCAGCAAGGCAGACGCTAACTATGGCTACACCTTC
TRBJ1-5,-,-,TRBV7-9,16,CASSLEGGVGDQPQHF,TGTGCCAGCAGCTTAGAAGGCGGCGTAGGGGATCAGCCCCAGCATTTT
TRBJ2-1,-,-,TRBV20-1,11,CSARRGGEQFF,TGCAGTGCTCGGAGGGGGGGTGAGCAGTTCTTC
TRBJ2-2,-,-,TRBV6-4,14,CASSDFPGTGELFF,TGTGCCAGCAGTGACTTCCCCGGCACCGGGGAGCTGTTTTTT
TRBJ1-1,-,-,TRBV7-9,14,CASSFQGAPTEAFF,TGTGCCAGCAGCTTCCAGGGAGCCCCCACTGAAGCTTTCTTT
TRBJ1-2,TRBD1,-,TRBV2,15,CASSEKAGGYYGYTF,TGTGCCAGCAGTGAAAAGGCAGGGGGGTACTATGGCTACACCTTC
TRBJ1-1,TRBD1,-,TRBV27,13,CASGQGPATEAFF,TGTGCCAGTGGACAGGGGCCGGCGACTGAAGCTTTCTTT
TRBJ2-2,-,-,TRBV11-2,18,CASSLLQGGLAGTGELFF,TGTGCCAGCAGCTTGCTTCAGGGGGGGCTAGCGGGTACCGGGGAGCTGTTTTTT
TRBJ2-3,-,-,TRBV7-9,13,CASSLPTRSTQYF,TGTGCCAGCAGCCTCCCGACTAGAAGTACGCAGTATTTT
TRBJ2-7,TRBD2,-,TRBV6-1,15,CASSERTSGFYEQYF,TGTGCCAGCAGTGAACGGACTAGCGGGTTTTACGAGCAGTACTTC
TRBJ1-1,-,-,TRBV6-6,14,CASHKRGGGAEAFF,TGTGCCAGTCATAAGAGGGGGGGCGGAGCTGAAGCTTTCTTT
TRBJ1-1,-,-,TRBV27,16,CASSSPYEAGNTEAFF,TGTGCCAGCAGTTCCCCATACGAGGCAGGGAACACTGAAGCTTTCTTT
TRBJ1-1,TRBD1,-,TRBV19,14,CASSMGTANTEAFF,TGTGCCAGTAGTATGGGGACAGCGAACACTGAAGCTTTCTTT
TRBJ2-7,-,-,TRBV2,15,CASMITGRTSYEQYF,TGTGCCAGCATGATTACAGGGCGAACTTCCTACGAGCAGTACTTC
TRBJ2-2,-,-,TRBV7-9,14,CASSLYLGTGELFF,TGTGCCAGCAGCTTATACCTGGGCACCGGGGAGCTGTTTTTT
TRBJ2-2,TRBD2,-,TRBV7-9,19,CASHDREASGRRGTGELFF,TGTGCCAGCCACGATAGGGAGGCTAGCGGGAGAAGGGGCACCGGGGAGCTGTTTTTT